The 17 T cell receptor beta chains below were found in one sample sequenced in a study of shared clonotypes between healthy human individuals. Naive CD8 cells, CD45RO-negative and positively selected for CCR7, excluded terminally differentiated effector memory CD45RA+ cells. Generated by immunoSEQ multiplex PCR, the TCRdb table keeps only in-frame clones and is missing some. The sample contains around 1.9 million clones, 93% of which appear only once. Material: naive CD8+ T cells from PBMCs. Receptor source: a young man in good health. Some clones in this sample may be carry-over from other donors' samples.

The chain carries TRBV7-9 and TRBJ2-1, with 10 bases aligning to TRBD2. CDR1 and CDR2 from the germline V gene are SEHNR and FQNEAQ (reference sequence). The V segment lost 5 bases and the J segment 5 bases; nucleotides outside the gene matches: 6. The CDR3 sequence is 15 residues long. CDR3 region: CASSPTSGIHNEQFF. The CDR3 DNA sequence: TGTGCCAGCAGCCCCACTAGCGGGATCCACAATGAGCAGTTCTTC.

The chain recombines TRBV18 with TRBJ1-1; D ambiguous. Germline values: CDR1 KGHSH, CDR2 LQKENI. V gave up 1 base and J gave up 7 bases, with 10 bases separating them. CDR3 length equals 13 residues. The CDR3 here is CASSPHKDDEAFF. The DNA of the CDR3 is TGTGCCAGCTCACCACACAAGGATGATGAAGCTTTCTTT.

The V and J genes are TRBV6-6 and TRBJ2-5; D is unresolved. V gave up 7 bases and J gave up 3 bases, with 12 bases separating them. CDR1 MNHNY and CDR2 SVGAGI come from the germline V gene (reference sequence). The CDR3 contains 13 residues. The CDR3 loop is CASTIHVKETQYF. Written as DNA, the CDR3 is TGTGCCAGCACCATTCATGTAAAAGAGACCCAGTACTTC.

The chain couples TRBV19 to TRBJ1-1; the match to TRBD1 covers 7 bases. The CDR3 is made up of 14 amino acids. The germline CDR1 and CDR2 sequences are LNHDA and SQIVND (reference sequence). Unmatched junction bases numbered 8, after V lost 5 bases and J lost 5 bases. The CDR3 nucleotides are TGTGCCAGTAGTCTTGGGACAGCGAAGACTGAAGCTTTCTTT. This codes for CASSLGTAKTEAFF. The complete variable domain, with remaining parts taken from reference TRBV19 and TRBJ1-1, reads DGGITQSPKYLFRKEGQNVTLSCEQNLNHDAMYWYRQDPGQGLRLIYYSQIVNDFQKGDIAEGYSVSREKKESFPLTVTSAQKNPTAFYLCASSLGTAKTEAFFGQGTRLTVV.

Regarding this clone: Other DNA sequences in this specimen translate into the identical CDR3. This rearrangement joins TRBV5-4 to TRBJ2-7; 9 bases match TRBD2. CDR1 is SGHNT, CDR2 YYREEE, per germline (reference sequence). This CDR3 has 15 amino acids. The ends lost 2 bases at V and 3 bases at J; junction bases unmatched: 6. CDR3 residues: CASSLKREAYYEQYF. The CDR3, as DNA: TGTGCCAGCAGCTTAAAGCGGGAGGCCTACTACGAGCAGTACTTC.

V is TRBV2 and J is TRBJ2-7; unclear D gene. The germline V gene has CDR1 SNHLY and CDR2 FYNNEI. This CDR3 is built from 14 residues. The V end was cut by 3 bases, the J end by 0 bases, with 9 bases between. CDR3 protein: CASSDPTTSYEQYF. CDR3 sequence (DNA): TGTGCCAGCAGTGACCCCACTACCTCCTACGAGCAGTACTTC.

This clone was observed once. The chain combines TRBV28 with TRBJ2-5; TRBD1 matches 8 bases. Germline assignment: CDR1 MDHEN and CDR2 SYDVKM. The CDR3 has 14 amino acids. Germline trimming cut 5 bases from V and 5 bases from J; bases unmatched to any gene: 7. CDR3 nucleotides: TGTGCCAGCAGTCCTCGGACAGGGATGGAGACCCAGTACTTC. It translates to CASSPRTGMETQYF.

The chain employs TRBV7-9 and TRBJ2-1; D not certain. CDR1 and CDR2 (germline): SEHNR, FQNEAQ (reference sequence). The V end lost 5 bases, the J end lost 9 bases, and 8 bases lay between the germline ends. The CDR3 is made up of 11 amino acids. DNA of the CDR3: TGTGCCAGCAGCGGGAAGAGTGAGCAGTTCTTC. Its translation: CASSGKSEQFF.

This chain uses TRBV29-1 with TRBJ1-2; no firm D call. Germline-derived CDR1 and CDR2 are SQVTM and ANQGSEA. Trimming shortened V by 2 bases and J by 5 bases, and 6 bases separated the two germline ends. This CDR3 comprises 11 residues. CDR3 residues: CSVELPYGYTF. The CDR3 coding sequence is TGCAGCGTTGAACTGCCTTATGGCTACACCTTC. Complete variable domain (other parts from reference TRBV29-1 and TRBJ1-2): SAVISQKPSRDICQRGTSLTIQCQVDSQVTMMFWYRQQPGQSLTLIATANQGSEATYESGFVIDKFPISRPNLTFSTLTVSNMSPEDSSIYLCSVELPYGYTFGSGTRLTVV.

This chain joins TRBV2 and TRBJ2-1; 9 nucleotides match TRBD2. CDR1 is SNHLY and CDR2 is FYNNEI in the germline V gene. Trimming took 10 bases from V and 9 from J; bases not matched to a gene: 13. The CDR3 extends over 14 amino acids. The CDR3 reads CATIGRLAVSEQFF. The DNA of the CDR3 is TGTGCCACGATCGGGAGACTAGCGGTCAGTGAGCAGTTCTTC.

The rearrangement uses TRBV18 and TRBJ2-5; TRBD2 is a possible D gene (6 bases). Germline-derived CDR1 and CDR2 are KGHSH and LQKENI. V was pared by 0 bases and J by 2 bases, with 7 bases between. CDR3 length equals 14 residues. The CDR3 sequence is CASSPPGRQETQYF. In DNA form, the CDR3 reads TGTGCCAGCTCACCACCGGGGAGGCAAGAGACCCAGTACTTC.

CDR3 coding DNA: TGTGCCAGCAGCGACCCTTCTAGGGACACTGAAGCTTTCTTT. It yields the protein CASSDPSRDTEAFF. V gene TRBV9 combines with J gene TRBJ1-1; D call uncertain. The CDR3 is made up of 14 amino acids. V was cut by 3 bases and J by 3 bases, with 12 bases left in between. Germline-derived CDR1 and CDR2 are SGDLS and YYNGEE.

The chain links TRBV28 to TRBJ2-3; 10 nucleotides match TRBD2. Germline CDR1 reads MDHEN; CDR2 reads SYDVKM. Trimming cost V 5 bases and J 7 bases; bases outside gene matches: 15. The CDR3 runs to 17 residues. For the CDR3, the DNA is TGTGCCAGCAGTACCGTAGTTCGGCTAGCGGGAGTGCATACGCAGTATTTT. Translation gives CASSTVVRLAGVHTQYF.

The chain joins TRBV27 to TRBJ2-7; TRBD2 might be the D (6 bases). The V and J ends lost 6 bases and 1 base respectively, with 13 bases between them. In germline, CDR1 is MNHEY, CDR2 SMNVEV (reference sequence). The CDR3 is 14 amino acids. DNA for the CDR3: TGTGCCAGCAGGATCCGGGGGACTTCCTACGAGCAGTACTTC. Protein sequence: CASRIRGTSYEQYF.

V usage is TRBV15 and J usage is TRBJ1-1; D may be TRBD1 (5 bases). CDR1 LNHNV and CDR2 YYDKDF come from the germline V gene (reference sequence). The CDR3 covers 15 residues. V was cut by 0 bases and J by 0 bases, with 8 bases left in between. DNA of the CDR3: TGTGCCACCAGCAGAGAAAGGGGAGTGAACACTGAAGCTTTCTTT. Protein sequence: CATSRERGVNTEAFF.

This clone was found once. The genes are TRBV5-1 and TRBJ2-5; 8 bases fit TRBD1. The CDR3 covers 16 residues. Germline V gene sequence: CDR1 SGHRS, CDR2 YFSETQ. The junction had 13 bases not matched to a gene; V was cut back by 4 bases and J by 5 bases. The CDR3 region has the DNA TGCGCCAGCAGCCCCACCGACCTCGACAGGGGCGAGACCCAGTACTTC. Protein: CASSPTDLDRGETQYF.

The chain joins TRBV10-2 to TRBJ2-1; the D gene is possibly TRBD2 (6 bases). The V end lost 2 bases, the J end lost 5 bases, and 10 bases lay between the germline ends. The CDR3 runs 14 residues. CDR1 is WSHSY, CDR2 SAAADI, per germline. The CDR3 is CASSEPGEDNEQFF. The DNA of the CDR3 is TGCGCCAGCAGTGAGCCGGGAGAAGACAATGAGCAGTTCTTC.